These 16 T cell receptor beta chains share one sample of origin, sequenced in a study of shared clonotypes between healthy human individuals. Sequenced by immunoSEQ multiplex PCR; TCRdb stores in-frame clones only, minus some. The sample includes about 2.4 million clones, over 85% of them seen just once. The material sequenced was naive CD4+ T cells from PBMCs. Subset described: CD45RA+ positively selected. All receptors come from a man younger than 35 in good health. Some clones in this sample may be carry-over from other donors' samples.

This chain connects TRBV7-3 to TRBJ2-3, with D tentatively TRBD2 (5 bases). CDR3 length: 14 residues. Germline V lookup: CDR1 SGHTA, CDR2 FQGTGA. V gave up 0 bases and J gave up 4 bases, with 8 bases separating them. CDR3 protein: CASSLTSASDTQYF. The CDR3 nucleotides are TGTGCCAGCAGCTTAACTAGCGCGTCAGATACGCAGTATTTT.

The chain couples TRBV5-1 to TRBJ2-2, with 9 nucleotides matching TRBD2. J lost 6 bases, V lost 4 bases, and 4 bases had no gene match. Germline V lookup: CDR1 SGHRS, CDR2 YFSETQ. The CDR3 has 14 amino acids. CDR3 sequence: CASSRLAGAGELFF. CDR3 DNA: TGCGCCAGCAGCAGGTTAGCGGGAGCCGGGGAGCTGTTTTTT.

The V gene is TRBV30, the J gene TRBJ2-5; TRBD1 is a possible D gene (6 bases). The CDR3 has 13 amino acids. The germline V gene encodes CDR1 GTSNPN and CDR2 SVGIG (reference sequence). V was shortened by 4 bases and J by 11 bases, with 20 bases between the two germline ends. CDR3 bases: TGTGCCTGGAATGCAGGGGCAGGGCCAATTCAGTACTTC. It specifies CAWNAGAGPIQYF.

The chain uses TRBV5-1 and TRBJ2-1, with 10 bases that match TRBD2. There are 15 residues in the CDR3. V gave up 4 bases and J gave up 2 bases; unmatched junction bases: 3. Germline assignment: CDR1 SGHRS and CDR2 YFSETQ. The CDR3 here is CASSPLAGPYNEQFF. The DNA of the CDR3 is TGCGCCAGCAGCCCACTAGCGGGACCCTACAATGAGCAGTTCTTC.

DNA for the CDR3: TGTGCCATCAGTGAGGGTCTAGCGGGACCTGATGAGCAGTTCTTC. This encodes CAISEGLAGPDEQFF. This sequence joins TRBV10-3 and TRBJ2-1, with 9 bases identical to TRBD2. There are 15 residues in the CDR3. Germline V CDR1 and CDR2: ENHRY, SYGVKD. V shed 2 bases, J shed 8 bases, and the junction held 7 bases outside the gene matches.

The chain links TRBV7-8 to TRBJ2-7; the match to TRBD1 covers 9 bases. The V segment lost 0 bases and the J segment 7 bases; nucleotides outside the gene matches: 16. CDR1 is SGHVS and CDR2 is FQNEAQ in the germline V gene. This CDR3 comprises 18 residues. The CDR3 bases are TGTGCCAGCAGCTTAGCCCCGGTGGGGGACAGGGTAGAGTGGGAGCAGTACTTC. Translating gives CASSLAPVGDRVEWEQYF.

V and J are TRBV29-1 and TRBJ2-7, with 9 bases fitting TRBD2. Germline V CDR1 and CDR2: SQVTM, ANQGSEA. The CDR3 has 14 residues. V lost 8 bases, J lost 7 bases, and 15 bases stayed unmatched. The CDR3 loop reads CSTNTGTSPLEQYF. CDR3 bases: TGCAGCACCAACACCGGGACTAGCCCTTTGGAGCAGTACTTC.

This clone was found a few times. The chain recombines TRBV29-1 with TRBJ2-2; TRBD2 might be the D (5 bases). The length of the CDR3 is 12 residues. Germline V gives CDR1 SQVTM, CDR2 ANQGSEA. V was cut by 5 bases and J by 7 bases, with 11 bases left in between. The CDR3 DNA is TGCAGCGTTAGTCTAGCCGGCGGGGAGCTGTTTTTT. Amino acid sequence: CSVSLAGGELFF.

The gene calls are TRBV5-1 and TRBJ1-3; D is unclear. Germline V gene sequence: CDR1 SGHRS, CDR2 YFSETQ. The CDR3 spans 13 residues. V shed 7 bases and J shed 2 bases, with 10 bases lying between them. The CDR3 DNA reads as TGCGCCAGCGGCGAAGGGACTGGAAACACCATATATTTT. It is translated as CASGEGTGNTIYF.

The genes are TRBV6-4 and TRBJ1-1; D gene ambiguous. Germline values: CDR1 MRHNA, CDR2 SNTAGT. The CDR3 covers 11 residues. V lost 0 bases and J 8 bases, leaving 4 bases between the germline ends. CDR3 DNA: TGTGCCAGCAGTGACTCGGGAGAAGCTTTCTTT. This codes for CASSDSGEAFF.

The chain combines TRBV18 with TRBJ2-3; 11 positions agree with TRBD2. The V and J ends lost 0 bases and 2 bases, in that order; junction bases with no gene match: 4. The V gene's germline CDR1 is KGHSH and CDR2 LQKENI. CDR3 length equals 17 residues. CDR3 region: CASSPPGLAALTDTQYF. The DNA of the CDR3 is TGTGCCAGCTCACCACCGGGACTAGCGGCTCTCACAGATACGCAGTATTTT.

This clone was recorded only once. DNA of the CDR3: TGCACCAGCAGCCACCAAAACCTACTACAGGAACCTAACTATGGCTACACCTTC. It specifies CTSSHQNLLQEPNYGYTF. The V and J genes are TRBV1 and TRBJ1-2; the D call of TRBD1 is as the table states it, not checked on the DNA. TRBV1 is labeled a pseudogene. The CDR3 contains 18 residues.

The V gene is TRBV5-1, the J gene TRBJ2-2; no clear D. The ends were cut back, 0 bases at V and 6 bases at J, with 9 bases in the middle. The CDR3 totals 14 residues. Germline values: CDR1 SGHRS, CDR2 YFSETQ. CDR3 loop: CASSLVLGPGELFF. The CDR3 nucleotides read TGCGCCAGCAGCTTGGTTCTGGGCCCCGGGGAGCTGTTTTTT.

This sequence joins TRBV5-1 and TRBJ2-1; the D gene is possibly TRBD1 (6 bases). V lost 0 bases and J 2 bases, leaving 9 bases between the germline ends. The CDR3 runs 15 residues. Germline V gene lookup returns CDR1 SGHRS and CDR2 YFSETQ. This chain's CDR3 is CASSLDTGTYNEQFF. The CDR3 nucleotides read TGCGCCAGCAGCTTGGATACAGGGACCTACAATGAGCAGTTCTTC. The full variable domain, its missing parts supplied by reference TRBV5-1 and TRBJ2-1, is KAGVTQTPRYLIKTRGQQVTLSCSPISGHRSVSWYQQTPGQGLQFLFEYFSETQRNKGNFPGRFSGRQFSNSRSEMNVSTLELGDSALYLCASSLDTGTYNEQFFGPGTRLTVL.

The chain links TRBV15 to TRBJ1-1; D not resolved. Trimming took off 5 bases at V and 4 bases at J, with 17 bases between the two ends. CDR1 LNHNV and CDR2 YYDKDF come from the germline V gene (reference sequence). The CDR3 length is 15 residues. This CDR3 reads CATSPGEGEGTEAFF. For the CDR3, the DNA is TGTGCCACCAGCCCCGGGGAGGGAGAGGGCACTGAAGCTTTCTTT.

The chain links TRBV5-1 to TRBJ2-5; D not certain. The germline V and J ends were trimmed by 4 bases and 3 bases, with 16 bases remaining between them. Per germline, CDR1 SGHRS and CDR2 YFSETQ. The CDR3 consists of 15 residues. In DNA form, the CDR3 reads TGCGCCAGCAGCCTTTGGAGAGGAAGGGAAGAGACCCAGTACTTC. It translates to CASSLWRGREETQYF.